This T cell receptor (beta chain) was captured by sequencing in a study of OX40 agonist ivuxolimab in advanced cancers. Regarding the complete study: Ivuxolimab was a fully human IgG2 agonistic monoclonal antibody targeting the costimulatory receptor OX40 (CD134). Intravenous ivuxolimab was administered to patients every 2 weeks at six dose levels: 0.01, 0.1, 0.3, 1.5, 3 and 10 mg/kg. Among the approximately 50 dose-escalation patients, some 19 had hepatocellular carcinoma, some 15 melanoma, 9 renal cell carcinoma and 9 head and neck cancer. The paper describes the monotherapy dose-escalation part (N of about 55 patients) of the phase I trial of ivuxolimab. The dose-escalation cohort was almost 85% male with a mean age of about 65 years, ranging from 23 to 79. Partial responses occurred in three dose-escalation patients, of whom one had hepatocellular carcinoma and two had cutaneous melanoma. Patients were allowed to have had prior anti-PD-1, anti-PD-L1 or anti-CTLA-4 therapy, and roughly 40% of the dose-escalation patients had previously received checkpoint inhibitors. The point of sequencing TCRbeta in the periphery was to test whether ivuxolimab changed TCR sequence diversity and drove clonal T-cell expansion. What the study reported, not specific to this receptor: At doses of 0.1 to 3.0 mg/kg, clonal expansion of both CD4+ and CD8+ blood T cells was observed from baseline to week 6. Low levels of normalized T-cell clonal expansion were also shown by some nonresponding patients. After ivuxolimab, expanded clones were on average more numerous among CD8+ T cells than among CD4+ T cells. Which antigens the clonally expanded peripheral T cells were specific for was not determined. In the 0.1-3.0 mg/kg groups, partial responders had among the lowest normalized peripheral clonal expansion, particularly in CD8+ T cells.

Genomic DNA was extracted from sorted cells for sequencing of the TCRbeta CDR3 region. The immunoSEQ Assay was used to sequence the TCRbeta CDR3 regions. The immuneACCESS repertoire file appears here via TCRdb, limited to in-frame rearrangements. These files lack a portion of the clones; in checked studies, under half of the deficit traces to unresolved V genes, and the cause of the others is not known. The sample data list around 40,000 clones, and around nine tenths of these were observed just once. Under 15% of the sample lies in the top ten. The trial excluded patients who had a history of autoimmune disease or were on systemic immunosuppression. In every dose cohort, peripheral blood was drawn for TCR sequencing at baseline, cycle 4 day 1, and cycle 7 day 1. Samples were obtained from an open-label, multicenter, first-in-human phase I dose-escalation trial of ivuxolimab. Adults with locally advanced or metastatic head and neck squamous cell, hepatocellular, melanoma or renal cell carcinoma were enrolled in the trial. Before TCR sequencing, CD4+ and CD8+ T cells were separately sorted from peripheral blood.

According to the germline V gene (reference sequence), CDR1 reads MNHEY and CDR2 reads SMNVEV. The CDR3 holds 13 amino acids from the cysteine to the phenylalanine. Kept here is only the CDR3 DNA, which spans 39 bases and is read in frame from base 1. The germline ends are 3 bases apart after V is trimmed by 2 bases and J by 1 base. Turning to this clone: Its recognized antigen is unknown. No per-base quality is available; no much larger clone lies one base away.

The chain employs TRBV27 and TRBJ1-5; the D gene identity is not certain. Sample: CD4+ or CD8+ T cells sorted from blood, taken in a trial of the OX40 agonist ivuxolimab. This clonotype was sampled from an adult with an advanced solid tumor such as melanoma, head and neck, liver or kidney cancer. The base sequence is TGTGCCAGCAGTTTAATGAGCAATCAGCCCCAGCATTTT. Its protein is CASSLMSNQPQHF.